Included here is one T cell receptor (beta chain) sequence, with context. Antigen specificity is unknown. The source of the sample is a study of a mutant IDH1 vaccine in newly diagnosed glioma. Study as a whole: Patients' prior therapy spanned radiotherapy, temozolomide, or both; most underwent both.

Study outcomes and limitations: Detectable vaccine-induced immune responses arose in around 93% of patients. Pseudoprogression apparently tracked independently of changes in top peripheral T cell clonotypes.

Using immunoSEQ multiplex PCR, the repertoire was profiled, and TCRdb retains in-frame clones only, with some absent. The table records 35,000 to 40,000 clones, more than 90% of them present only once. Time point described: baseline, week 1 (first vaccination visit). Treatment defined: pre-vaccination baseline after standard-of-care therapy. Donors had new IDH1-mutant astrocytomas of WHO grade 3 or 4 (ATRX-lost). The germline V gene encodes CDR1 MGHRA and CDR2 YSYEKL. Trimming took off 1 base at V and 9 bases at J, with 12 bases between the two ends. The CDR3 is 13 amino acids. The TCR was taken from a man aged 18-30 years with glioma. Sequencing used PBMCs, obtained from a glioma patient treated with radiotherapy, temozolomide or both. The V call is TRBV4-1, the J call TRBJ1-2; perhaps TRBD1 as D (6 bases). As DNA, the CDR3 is TGCGCCAGCAGCCAAGGGGGGGCTGGGAGCTACACCTTC. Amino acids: CASSQGGAGSYTF.